The clone carrying this T cell receptor beta chain has only one observation. The sample belongs to a study of regulatory T cells in long-lasting Graves disease. Building the TCR beta libraries relied on iRepertoire HTBI primers, and CDR3 regions underwent Arm-PCR. In the authors' workflow: Identification across samples found 62 TRBV and 11 to 15 TRBJ segments. TCRdb re-called the multiplex PCR reads through MiXCR, storing one row per CDR3 protein. These V and J calls originate from TCRdb's pipeline instead of the authors' own analysis. This sample has roughly 440,000 distinct CDR3 sequences, with about a sixth found just once. Time point meaning: newly diagnosed GD, antithyroid drugs for less than 3 months. Following extraction of RNA from PBMCs, that RNA was used to make the TCR library. Graves' disease diagnoses used American Thyroid Association guidelines. The same sample was also studied in work on T cells in Graves' hyperthyroidism and ophthalmopathy.

Sequences were derived from peripheral blood mononuclear cells (PBMCs), sampled at new diagnosis, from a patient treated with antithyroid drugs. The receptor's source is a woman under 30 with Graves disease.

The CDR3 coding sequence is TGCAGTGCTTTGGGGGGGCACCCTTATAATTCACCCCTCCACTTT. It translates to CSALGGHPYNSPLHF. The rearrangement joins TRBV20-1 to TRBJ1-6; D perhaps matches TRBD1 (6 bases). Germline V gene lookup returns CDR1 DFQATT and CDR2 SNEGSKA (reference sequence). Between the trimmed V and J ends, which lost 5 bases and 4 bases, there was a span of 15 bases. The CDR3 runs to 15 residues.